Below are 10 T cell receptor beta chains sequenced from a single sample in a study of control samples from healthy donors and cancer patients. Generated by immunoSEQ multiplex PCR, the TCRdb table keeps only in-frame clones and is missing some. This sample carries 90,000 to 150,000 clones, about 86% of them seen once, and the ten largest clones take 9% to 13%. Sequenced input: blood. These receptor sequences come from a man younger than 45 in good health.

This CDR3 reads CAWRIPGANVLTF. The CDR3, as DNA: TGTGCCTGGAGAATTCCAGGGGCCAACGTCCTGACTTTC. The V and J genes are TRBV30 and TRBJ2-6; D is unclear. The germline V gene has CDR1 GTSNPN and CDR2 SVGIG (reference sequence). V was shortened by 3 bases and J by 4 bases, with 7 bases between the two germline ends. This CDR3 region has 13 residues. The full variable domain, completed using reference TRBV30 and TRBJ2-6, is SQTIHQWPATLVQPVGSPLSLECTVEGTSNPNLYWYRQAAGRGLQLLFYSVGIGQISSEVPQNLSASRPQDRQFILSSKKLLLSDSGFYLCAWRIPGANVLTFGAGSRLTVL.

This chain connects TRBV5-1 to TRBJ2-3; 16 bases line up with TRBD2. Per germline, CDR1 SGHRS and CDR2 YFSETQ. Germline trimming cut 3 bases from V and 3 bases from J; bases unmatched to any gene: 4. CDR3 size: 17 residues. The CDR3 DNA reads TGCGCCAGCAGCTCCGGGACTAGCGGGGGGGATACAGATACGCAGTATTTT. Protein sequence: CASSSGTSGGDTDTQYF.

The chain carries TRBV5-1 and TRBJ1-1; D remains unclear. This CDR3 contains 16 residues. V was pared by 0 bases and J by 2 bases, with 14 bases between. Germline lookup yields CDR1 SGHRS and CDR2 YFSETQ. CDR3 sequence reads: CASSLVVHRENTEAFF. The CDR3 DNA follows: TGCGCCAGCAGCTTGGTGGTCCATCGGGAAAACACTGAAGCTTTCTTT.

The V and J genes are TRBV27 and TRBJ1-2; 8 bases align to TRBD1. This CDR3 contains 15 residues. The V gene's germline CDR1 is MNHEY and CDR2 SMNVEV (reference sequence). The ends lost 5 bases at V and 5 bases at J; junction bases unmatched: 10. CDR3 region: CASSPHDRGGYGYTF. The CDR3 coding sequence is TGTGCCAGCAGTCCCCATGACAGGGGAGGATATGGCTACACCTTC.

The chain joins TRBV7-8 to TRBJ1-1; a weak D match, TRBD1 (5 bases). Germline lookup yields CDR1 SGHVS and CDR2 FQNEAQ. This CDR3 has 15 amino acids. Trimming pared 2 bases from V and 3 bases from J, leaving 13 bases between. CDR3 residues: CASSLRRRGDTEAFF. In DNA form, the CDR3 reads TGTGCCAGCAGCTTACGCCGGCGAGGGGACACTGAAGCTTTCTTT. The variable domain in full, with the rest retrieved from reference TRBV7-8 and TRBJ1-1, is GAGVSQSPRYKVAKRGQDVALRCDPISGHVSLFWYQQALGQGPEFLTYFQNEAQLDKSGLPSDRFFAERPEGSVSTLKIQRTQQEDSAVYLCASSLRRRGDTEAFFGQGTRLTVV.

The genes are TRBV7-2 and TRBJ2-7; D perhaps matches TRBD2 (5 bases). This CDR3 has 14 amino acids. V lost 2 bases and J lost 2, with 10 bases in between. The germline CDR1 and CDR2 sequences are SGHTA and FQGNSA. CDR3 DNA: TGTGCCAGCAGCTTAAGCGGCGGTACCTACGAGCAGTACTTC. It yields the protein CASSLSGGTYEQYF.

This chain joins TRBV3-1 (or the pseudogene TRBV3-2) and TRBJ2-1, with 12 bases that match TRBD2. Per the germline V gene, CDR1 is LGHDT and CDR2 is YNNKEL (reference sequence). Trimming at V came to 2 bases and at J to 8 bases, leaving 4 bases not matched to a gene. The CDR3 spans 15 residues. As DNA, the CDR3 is TGTGCCAGCAGCCAAATACTAGCGGGGGGCGATGAGCAGTTCTTC. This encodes CASSQILAGGDEQFF.

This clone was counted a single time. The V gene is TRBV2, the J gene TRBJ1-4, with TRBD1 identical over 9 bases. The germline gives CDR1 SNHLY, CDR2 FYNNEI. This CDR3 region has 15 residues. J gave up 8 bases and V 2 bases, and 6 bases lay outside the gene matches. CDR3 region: CASSEKRTGEEKLFF. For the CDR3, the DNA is TGTGCCAGCAGTGAAAAACGGACAGGGGAGGAAAAACTGTTTTTT.

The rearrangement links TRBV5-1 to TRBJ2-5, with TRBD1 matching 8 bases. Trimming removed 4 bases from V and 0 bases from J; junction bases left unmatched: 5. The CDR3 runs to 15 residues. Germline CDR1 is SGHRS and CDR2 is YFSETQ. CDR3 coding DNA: TGCGCCAGCAGCCCCGGACAGGGTTACCAAGAGACCCAGTACTTC. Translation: CASSPGQGYQETQYF.

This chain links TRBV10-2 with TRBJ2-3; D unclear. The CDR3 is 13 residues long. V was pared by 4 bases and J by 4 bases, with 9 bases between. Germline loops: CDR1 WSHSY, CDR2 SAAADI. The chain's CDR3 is CASSAERADTQYF. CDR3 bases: TGCGCCAGCAGTGCGGAAAGGGCAGATACGCAGTATTTT.